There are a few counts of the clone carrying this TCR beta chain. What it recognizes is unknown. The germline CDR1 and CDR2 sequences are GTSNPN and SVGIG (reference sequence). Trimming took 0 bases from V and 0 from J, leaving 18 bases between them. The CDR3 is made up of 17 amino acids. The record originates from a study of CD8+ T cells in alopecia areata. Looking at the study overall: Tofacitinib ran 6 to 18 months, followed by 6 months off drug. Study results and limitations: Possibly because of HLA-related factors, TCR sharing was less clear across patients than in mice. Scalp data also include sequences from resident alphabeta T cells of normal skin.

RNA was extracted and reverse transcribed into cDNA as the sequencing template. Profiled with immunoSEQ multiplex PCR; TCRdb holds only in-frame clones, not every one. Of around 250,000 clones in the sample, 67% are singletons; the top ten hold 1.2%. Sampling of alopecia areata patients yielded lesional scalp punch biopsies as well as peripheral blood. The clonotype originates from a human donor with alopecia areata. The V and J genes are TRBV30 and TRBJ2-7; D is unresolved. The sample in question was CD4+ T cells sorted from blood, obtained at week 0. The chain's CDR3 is CAWSVPPERPSSYEQYF. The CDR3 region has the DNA TGTGCCTGGAGTGTACCTCCGGAAAGGCCGAGCTCCTACGAGCAGTACTTC.